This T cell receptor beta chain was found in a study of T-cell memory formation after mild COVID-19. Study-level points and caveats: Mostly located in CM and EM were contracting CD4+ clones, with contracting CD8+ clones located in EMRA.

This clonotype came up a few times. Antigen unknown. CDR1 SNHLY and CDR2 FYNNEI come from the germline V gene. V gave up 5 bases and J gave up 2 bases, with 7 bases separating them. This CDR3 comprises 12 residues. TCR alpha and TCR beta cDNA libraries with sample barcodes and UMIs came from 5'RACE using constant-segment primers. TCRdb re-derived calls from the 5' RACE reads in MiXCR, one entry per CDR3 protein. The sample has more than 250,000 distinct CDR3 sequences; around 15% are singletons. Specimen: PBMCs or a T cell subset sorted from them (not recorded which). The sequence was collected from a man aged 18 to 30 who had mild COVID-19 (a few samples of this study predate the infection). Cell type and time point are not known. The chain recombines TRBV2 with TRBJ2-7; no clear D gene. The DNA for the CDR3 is TGTGCCAGCAGTAGGGCGCCCTACGAGCAGTACTTC. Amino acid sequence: CASSRAPYEQYF. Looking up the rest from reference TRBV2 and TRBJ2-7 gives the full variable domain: EPEVTQTPSHQVTQMGQEVILRCVPISNHLYFYWYRQILGQKVEFLVSFYNNEISEKSEIFDDQFSVERPDGSNFTLKIRSTKLEDSAMYFCASSRAPYEQYFGPGTRLTVT.